One and the same sample provided the 28 T cell receptor beta chains below, sequenced in a study of Graves' ophthalmopathy and Graves' hyperthyroidism. The authors amplified TCR beta CDR3 regions, and they did so from RNA transcripts for repertoire sequencing. HTBI primers were employed in first-round RT-PCR, then a second-round multiplex PCR followed. In TCRdb, the multiplex PCR reads were re-called with MiXCR into one record per CDR3 protein. This table holds around 1,000,000 distinct CDR3 sequences, 36% found once. Material: peripheral blood or thyroid tissue (not recorded which). The source of these receptors is an adult man with Graves' hyperthyroidism.

The V call is TRBV29-1, the J call TRBJ2-7; a weak D match, TRBD1 (6 bases). Germline V gives CDR1 SQVTM, CDR2 ANQGSEA. The CDR3 sequence is 11 residues long. V lost 8 bases to trimming and J lost 2 bases, with 10 bases between them. The CDR3 reads CSYRDPYEQYF. In nucleotides, the CDR3 is TGCAGCTACAGGGACCCCTACGAGCAGTACTTC.

Notes on this clonotype: A read error may be the cause here, since a much bigger clone is one base away. The gene calls are TRBV7-9 and TRBJ1-2; D call uncertain. Germline CDR1 reads SEHNR; CDR2 reads FQNEAQ (reference sequence). The length of the CDR3 is 12 residues. This CDR3 reads CVSSFTHYGYTF. CDR3 in DNA: TGTGTCAGCAGCTTTACCCACTATGGCTACACCTTC.

This clonotype was counted between two and nine times. The germline gene is not matched at one end of the junction; a read error may be the cause. The rearrangement uses TRBV7-2 and TRBJ2-2, with a possible D match to TRBD1 (8 bases). Germline V gene lookup returns CDR1 SGHTA and CDR2 FQGNSA. CDR3 size: 9 residues. The CDR3 coding sequence is TGTGCCAGCAGCACAGGGGGGGTTTTT. This translates into CASSTGGVF.

The table lists this clonotype with many counts. The V call is TRBV6-5, the J call TRBJ1-1; the D is unclear. This CDR3 spans 14 amino acids. CDR1 and CDR2 (germline): MNHEY, SVGAGI. Trimming removed 10 bases at V and 1 base at J, with 16 bases between. The CDR3 region is CATAWEGSNTEAFF. The CDR3 DNA is TGTGCCACGGCCTGGGAAGGTTCGAACACTGAAGCTTTCTTT.

This clonotype was seen ten or more times. The chain combines TRBV20-1 with TRBJ1-5; D is perhaps TRBD1 (5 bases). Germline V lookup: CDR1 DFQATT, CDR2 SNEGSKA (reference sequence). The CDR3 loop spans 13 amino acids. Trimming removed 3 bases from V and 6 bases from J, with 12 bases in between. Here the CDR3 DNA reads TGCAGTGCTAGGTGGGGGGTTGCTCAGCCCCAGCATTTT. This encodes CSARWGVAQPQHF.

This clonotype was seen at least ten times. V and J are TRBV10-3 and TRBJ2-5; a possible D gene is TRBD1 (6 bases). Trimming cost V 0 bases and J 4 bases, with 18 bases left between them. Germline CDR1 ENHRY, CDR2 SYGVKD. This CDR3 contains 17 residues. The CDR3 loop is CAISESHRVPGGETQYF. The CDR3 nucleotides read TGTGCCATCAGTGAGTCCCACAGGGTCCCAGGCGGAGAGACCCAGTACTTC.

This clonotype was counted ten times or more. The chain links TRBV7-9 to TRBJ2-7; no clear D. V lost 5 bases and J lost 5, with 10 bases in between. Germline CDR1 and CDR2: SEHNR and FQNEAQ (reference sequence). This CDR3 is built from 12 residues. The CDR3 nucleotides read TGTGCCAGCAGCGTGGCACGGAACGAGCAGTACTTC. This gives the protein CASSVARNEQYF.

The chain carries TRBV5-1 and TRBJ1-1; D gene uncertain. The CDR3 runs to 16 residues. Germline values: CDR1 SGHRS, CDR2 YFSETQ. Trimming took 0 bases from V and 3 from J, leaving 15 bases between them. The CDR3 nucleotides are TGCGCCAGCAGCTTGGCAGTTCACTTTGGGGACACTGAAGCTTTCTTT. The encoded protein is CASSLAVHFGDTEAFF.

A remark on this clonotype: This may be a read error, as it is one base from a much larger clone. The chain couples TRBV6-4 to TRBJ2-2, with a weak D call TRBD1 (6 bases). Per the germline V gene, CDR1 is MRHNA and CDR2 is SNTAGT. Trimming removed 2 bases at V and 0 bases at J, with 7 bases between. The CDR3 length is 15 residues. CDR3 in DNA: TGTGCCAGCAGTGACAGGACAGCGAACACCGGGGAGCTGTTTTTT. Translation gives CASSDRTANTGELFF.

This clonotype has just a few counts. The chain is built from TRBV28 and TRBJ2-5, with no clear D. The CDR3 consists of 13 residues. V was pared by 10 bases and J by 3 bases, with 15 bases between. Germline V gene sequence: CDR1 MDHEN, CDR2 SYDVKM. CDR3 coding DNA: TGTGCCACCCAAGTCGGACGAGAAGAGACCCAGTACTTC. Its protein product is CATQVGREETQYF.

V usage is TRBV10-3 and J usage is TRBJ1-2, with D perhaps matching TRBD1 (6 bases). The length of the CDR3 is 14 residues. Between the trimmed V and J ends, which lost 2 bases and 4 bases, there was a span of 11 bases. Germline V gene sequence: CDR1 ENHRY, CDR2 SYGVKD. DNA for the CDR3: TGTGCCATCAGTGAGGGAGGGGGGACCTATGGCTACACCTTC. Translation gives CAISEGGGTYGYTF.

In this sample, this clonotype turned up a few times. The rearrangement links TRBV24-1 to TRBJ2-5; 7 bases match TRBD1. TRBJ2-1 matches the DNA end more closely, so the J call is doubtful. This CDR3 has 13 amino acids. CDR1 and CDR2 from the germline V gene are KGHDR and SFDVKD. In nucleotides, the CDR3 is TGTGCCACCGCACAGGGGACCTGGGATGAGCAGTTCTTC. As protein: CATAQGTWDEQFF.

This clonotype was recorded many times. The chain joins TRBV2 to TRBJ2-6; D is tentatively TRBD1 or TRBD2 (6 bases each). Germline loops: CDR1 SNHLY, CDR2 FYNNEI. There are 18 residues in the CDR3. V was cut by 4 bases and J by 0 bases, with 16 bases left in between. CDR3 sequence reads: CASSAQGTGASGANVLTF. Written as DNA, the CDR3 is TGTGCCAGCAGTGCCCAAGGCACGGGGGCCTCTGGGGCCAACGTCCTGACTTTC.

This clonotype was observed many times. V usage is TRBV10-3 and J usage is TRBJ2-3; 9 bases line up with TRBD2. Per the germline V gene, CDR1 is ENHRY and CDR2 is SYGVKD. With V trimmed by 8 bases and J by 6 bases, 6 bases remained unmatched. CDR3 length: 13 amino acids. CDR3 sequence (DNA): TGTGCCATCTCTTCTAGCGGGGTGGATACGCAGTATTTT. Protein sequence: CAISSSGVDTQYF.

In regard to this clonotype: The junction shows a germline mismatch at one end, possibly a read error. The chain joins TRBV10-3 to TRBJ1-6; D is possibly TRBD1 (5 bases). The CDR3 has 15 amino acids. The germline V gene has CDR1 ENHRY and CDR2 SYGVKD. The CDR3 loop reads CTISEFKTDNSPLHF. CDR3 bases: TGTACCATCAGTGAATTCAAGACAGATAACTCACCCCTCCACTTT.

Ten or more counts support this clonotype. The rearrangement joins TRBV15 to TRBJ2-5; D might be TRBD2 (5 bases). Trimming removed 1 base at V and 4 bases at J, with 16 bases between. This CDR3 contains 16 residues. Germline assignment: CDR1 LNHNV and CDR2 YYDKDF (reference sequence). The CDR3 DNA follows: TGTGCCACCAGCAGAGGGACTTCAGCTTTCTTAGAGACCCAGTACTTC. Its protein is CATSRGTSAFLETQYF.

The table lists this clonotype with a few counts. The chain is built from TRBV29-1 and TRBJ2-5, with D possibly being TRBD1 or TRBD2 (5 bases each). V was pared by 8 bases and J by 1 base, with 17 bases between. Germline CDR1 reads SQVTM; CDR2 reads ANQGSEA. This CDR3 has 14 residues. DNA of the CDR3: TGCAGCAGAGTGTCAGGGCTAGCCCAAGAGACCCAGTACTTC. Protein product: CSRVSGLAQETQYF.

This clonotype was found many times. The DNA of the CDR3 is TGTGCCAGCAGTGAAAGCGGGGGCTCCGGTGGCTACACCTTC. Its translation: CASSESGGSGGYTF. The rearrangement uses TRBV6-6 and TRBJ1-2, with D perhaps matching TRBD1 (6 bases). The CDR3 covers 14 residues. CDR1 is MNHNY, CDR2 SVGAGI, per germline (reference sequence). The V gene lost 5 bases and the J gene lost 7 bases, with 17 bases spanning the gap.

In its sample, this clonotype was seen a few times. This rearrangement joins TRBV5-1 to TRBJ2-2, with 11 bases identical to TRBD1. With V trimmed by 4 bases and J by 8 bases, 7 bases remained unmatched. The germline V gene encodes CDR1 SGHRS and CDR2 YFSETQ. CDR3 length: 15 amino acids. CDR3 coding DNA: TGCGCCAGCAGCGCGGGACAGGGGGTGATGGGGGAGCTGTTTTTT. The encoded protein is CASSAGQGVMGELFF.

This clonotype has a count of ten or more. V gene TRBV7-9 combines with J gene TRBJ1-4, with unresolved D. Trimming removed 4 bases from V and 8 bases from J, with 14 bases in between. The CDR3 runs 14 residues. Per the germline V gene, CDR1 is SEHNR and CDR2 is FQNEAQ (reference sequence). The CDR3 reads CASSYPGSREKLFF. The CDR3 region has the DNA TGTGCCAGCAGCTACCCGGGATCCAGGGAAAAACTGTTTTTT.

Many counts were recorded for this clonotype. The chain combines TRBV29-1 with TRBJ2-7, with D possibly being TRBD2 (5 bases). CDR3 length: 13 residues. Germline V gives CDR1 SQVTM, CDR2 ANQGSEA. Here the CDR3 reads CRETFRGTYEQYF. The CDR3 DNA is TGCAGGGAAACTTTCCGGGGTACCTACGAGCAGTACTTC.

The rearrangement uses TRBV5-1 and TRBJ2-7, with D possibly TRBD2 on 6 matching bases. Deletions cut 3 bases from V and 1 base from J, with 14 bases between. The CDR3 totals 15 residues. The germline CDR1 and CDR2 sequences are SGHRS and YFSETQ. CDR3 sequence reads: CASSSLGGASYEQYF. The CDR3 DNA reads as TGCGCCAGCAGCTCCCTGGGCGGGGCGTCCTACGAGCAGTACTTC.

This clonotype was seen a few times. V usage is TRBV7-3 and J usage is TRBJ1-2; D is ambiguous. The CDR3 length is 13 residues. CDR1 SGHTA and CDR2 FQGTGA come from the germline V gene. With 4 bases removed from V and 8 bases from J, the gap between germline ends came to 14 bases. The CDR3 coding sequence is TGTGCCAGCAGCTCCCGACTCGGTGGGGGCTACACCTTC. This gives the protein CASSSRLGGGYTF.

Remarks on this clonotype: A much larger clone lies one base from this, so it may be a read error. V gene TRBV7-2 combines with J gene TRBJ1-1; D gene unclear. The CDR3 totals 14 residues. CDR1 SGHTA and CDR2 FQGNSA come from the germline V gene. The CDR3 DNA reads as TGTGCCGGCAGCTTCCCGGGAAGGAACACTGAAGCTTTCTTT. Protein sequence: CAGSFPGRNTEAFF.

This clonotype was counted a few times. The rearrangement links TRBV11-2 to TRBJ2-7; D perhaps matches TRBD1 (6 bases). The CDR3 length is 14 residues. V was shortened by 4 bases and J by 5 bases, with 15 bases between the two germline ends. Germline loops: CDR1 SGHAT, CDR2 FQNNGV. The CDR3 nucleotides are TGTGCCAGCAGCTCTACGAGGGGGTTCCACGAGCAGTACTTC. Its translation: CASSSTRGFHEQYF.

A word on this clonotype: The final CDR3 position lacks the conserved phenylalanine or tryptophan, pointing to a likely read error. The DNA is left out, because the CDR3 cannot be placed on it with certainty; the CDR3 is given as TCRdb lists it. The chain links TRBV5-1 to TRBJ1-2; the table's D call TRBD1 went unverified against the DNA. The V gene's germline CDR1 is SGHRS and CDR2 YFSETQ. The CDR3 sequence runs 8 residues, both termini included. The CDR3 here is CASSFGGA.

In its sample, this clonotype was seen a few times. The gene calls are TRBV11-2 and TRBJ2-2, with 11 positions matching TRBD1. The CDR3 loop spans 17 amino acids. The ends lost 10 bases at V and 4 bases at J; junction bases unmatched: 14. CDR1 and CDR2 from the germline V gene are SGHAT and FQNNGV. CDR3 sequence reads: CATHRRPGQGGTGELFF. CDR3 in DNA: TGTGCCACTCACCGACGTCCGGGACAGGGGGGCACCGGGGAGCTGTTTTTT.

In its sample, this clonotype was seen many times. J is TRBJ1-3 and V is TRBV10-3; 8 positions match TRBD1. Looked up from germline, CDR1 is ENHRY and CDR2 is SYGVKD. V shed 3 bases and J 2 bases; nucleotides not matched to a gene: 6. This CDR3 has 16 residues. The CDR3, as DNA: TGTGCCATCAGTGATCCCGGACAGGGAACTGGAAACACCATATATTTT. Protein sequence: CAISDPGQGTGNTIYF.